A selection of T cell receptor beta chains follows, all from one sample in a study of CD8+ T cells in alopecia areata. Measured with immunoSEQ multiplex PCR; TCRdb has only the in-frame clones, and not every one. The profile covers around 200,000 clones, with over 60% appearing a single time and more than 3.5% taken by the ten largest. The sequencing used CD4+ T cells sorted from blood, collected at week 4, from a patient treated with tofacitinib. These receptors were collected from a human donor with alopecia areata. CDR3s include the opening cysteine and the closing phenylalanine or tryptophan. The order of the fields is J gene, D gene, clone size, V gene, CDR3 protein, CDR3 DNA. D genes are given only for firm matches. Size tells how often a clone was seen (once, few, many) or the class of an expanded clone, and some rows leave it out.

j_gene: TRBJ1-4
d_gene: -
abundance: -
v_gene: TRBV27
CDR3aa: CASSTGLQNEKLFF
CDR3nt: TGTGCCAGTTCAACCGGGCTCCAAAATGAAAAACTGTTTTTT

j_gene: TRBJ2-5
d_gene: TRBD2
abundance: -
v_gene: TRBV30
CDR3aa: CAWSPSGAETQYF
CDR3nt: TGTGCCTGGAGCCCTAGCGGGGCGGAGACCCAGTACTTC

j_gene: TRBJ2-1
d_gene: TRBD2
abundance: -
v_gene: TRBV29-1
CDR3aa: CSAETSYNEQFF
CDR3nt: TGCAGCGCTGAGACTAGCTATAATGAGCAGTTCTTC

j_gene: TRBJ1-2
d_gene: -
abundance: few
v_gene: TRBV6-5
CDR3aa: CASSYSTHNYGYTF
CDR3nt: TGTGCCAGCAGTTACTCCACCCATAACTATGGCTACACCTTC

j_gene: TRBJ2-1
d_gene: TRBD2
abundance: -
v_gene: TRBV5-1
CDR3aa: CASSVLAGAHNEQFF
CDR3nt: TGCGCCAGCAGCGTCCTAGCGGGGGCCCACAATGAGCAGTTCTTC

j_gene: TRBJ2-7
d_gene: TRBD2
abundance: -
v_gene: TRBV14
CDR3aa: CASSRGGIAYEQYF
CDR3nt: TGTGCCAGCAGCCGCGGGGGGATCGCCTACGAGCAGTACTTC

j_gene: TRBJ2-1
d_gene: -
abundance: few
v_gene: TRBV7-9
CDR3aa: CASSLRIGVRVNEQFF
CDR3nt: TGTGCCAGCAGCTTACGGATTGGGGTTCGTGTCAATGAGCAGTTCTTC

j_gene: TRBJ1-1
d_gene: -
abundance: -
v_gene: TRBV19
CDR3aa: CASRNRKGPEAFF
CDR3nt: TGTGCCAGCAGAAACCGAAAGGGACCTGAAGCTTTCTTT

j_gene: TRBJ2-7
d_gene: -
abundance: -
v_gene: TRBV27
CDR3aa: CASGFGSINYEQYF
CDR3nt: TGTGCCAGCGGTTTTGGGAGCATAAACTACGAGCAGTACTTC

j_gene: TRBJ1-2
d_gene: -
abundance: -
v_gene: TRBV12-5
CDR3aa: CASGLVAGTILGYTF
CDR3nt: TGTGCTAGTGGTTTGGTAGCAGGAACCATATTAGGCTACACCTTC

j_gene: TRBJ1-2
d_gene: -
abundance: -
v_gene: TRBV7-2
CDR3aa: CASSLGGGALGYTF
CDR3nt: TGTGCCAGCAGCTTAGGGGGAGGGGCCCTAGGCTACACCTTC

j_gene: TRBJ1-2
d_gene: -
abundance: once
v_gene: TRBV7-9
CDR3aa: CASSLGTSNYGYTF
CDR3nt: TGTGCCAGCAGCCTTGGGACCTCTAACTATGGCTACACCTTC

j_gene: TRBJ1-6
d_gene: TRBD1
abundance: -
v_gene: TRBV30
CDR3aa: CACTGGRSPLHF
CDR3nt: TGTGCCTGTACAGGGGGCCGATCACCCCTCCACTTT

j_gene: TRBJ2-5
d_gene: -
abundance: -
v_gene: TRBV15
CDR3aa: CATSRGPETQYF
CDR3nt: TGTGCCACCAGCAGAGGGCCGGAGACCCAGTACTTC

j_gene: TRBJ1-2
d_gene: -
abundance: -
v_gene: TRBV4-1
CDR3aa: CASSQDDGTTYGYTF
CDR3nt: TGCGCCAGCAGCCAAGATGACGGGACAACTTATGGCTACACCTTC

j_gene: TRBJ1-2
d_gene: -
abundance: -
v_gene: TRBV12-5
CDR3aa: CASGWGTGYVYGYTF
CDR3nt: TGTGCTAGTGGTTGGGGAACAGGGTACGTCTATGGCTACACCTTC

j_gene: TRBJ1-6
d_gene: TRBD1
abundance: -
v_gene: TRBV6-5
CDR3aa: CASRGQGNSPLHF
CDR3nt: TGTGCCAGCAGGGGACAGGGAAATTCACCCCTCCACTTT

j_gene: TRBJ2-2
d_gene: -
abundance: -
v_gene: TRBV30
CDR3aa: CAWSQGNTGELFF
CDR3nt: TGTGCCTGGAGTCAGGGGAACACCGGGGAGCTGTTTTTT

j_gene: TRBJ1-5
d_gene: TRBD1
abundance: -
v_gene: TRBV7-2
CDR3aa: CASSWTGGNQPQHF
CDR3nt: TGTGCCAGCAGTTGGACAGGGGGCAATCAGCCCCAGCATTTT

j_gene: TRBJ2-5
d_gene: -
abundance: -
v_gene: TRBV10-3
CDR3aa: CAISESGGPETQYF
CDR3nt: TGTGCCATCAGTGAGTCTGGGGGGCCGGAGACCCAGTACTTC

j_gene: TRBJ1-1
d_gene: -
abundance: -
v_gene: TRBV30
CDR3aa: CAWMPPSNEAFF
CDR3nt: TGTGCCTGGATGCCCCCGTCGAATGAAGCTTTCTTT

j_gene: TRBJ1-4
d_gene: -
abundance: -
v_gene: TRBV6-5
CDR3aa: CASKNTGDNEKLFF
CDR3nt: TGTGCCAGCAAAAATACAGGAGATAATGAAAAACTGTTTTTT

j_gene: TRBJ1-1
d_gene: TRBD1
abundance: -
v_gene: TRBV30
CDR3aa: CAWSPTTGDTEAFF
CDR3nt: TGTGCCTGGAGTCCCACGACAGGGGACACTGAAGCTTTCTTT

j_gene: TRBJ2-7
d_gene: TRBD1
abundance: -
v_gene: TRBV4-1
CDR3aa: CASSPGTVSYEQYF
CDR3nt: TGCGCCAGCAGCCCGGGGACAGTCTCCTACGAGCAGTACTTC

j_gene: TRBJ1-2
d_gene: TRBD1
abundance: few
v_gene: TRBV4-1
CDR3aa: CASSQLGGQGYGYTF
CDR3nt: TGCGCCAGCAGCCAACTTGGGGGACAGGGGTATGGCTACACCTTC

j_gene: TRBJ1-1
d_gene: -
abundance: -
v_gene: TRBV4-3
CDR3aa: CASSRGGRSEAFF
CDR3nt: TGCGCCAGCAGCCGTGGAGGGAGATCTGAAGCTTTCTTT

j_gene: TRBJ2-7
d_gene: -
abundance: -
v_gene: TRBV27
CDR3aa: CASIHSLVYEQYF
CDR3nt: TGTGCCAGCATTCACAGTTTGGTGTACGAGCAGTACTTC

j_gene: TRBJ2-2
d_gene: -
abundance: -
v_gene: TRBV5-4
CDR3aa: CASSPSSPGELFF
CDR3nt: TGTGCCAGCAGCCCGTCTAGCCCGGGGGAGCTGTTTTTT

j_gene: TRBJ2-2
d_gene: TRBD1
abundance: -
v_gene: TRBV27
CDR3aa: CASRLQGAKNTGELFF
CDR3nt: TGTGCCAGCAGGCTACAGGGGGCAAAGAACACCGGGGAGCTGTTTTTT

j_gene: TRBJ1-1
d_gene: -
abundance: once
v_gene: TRBV7-9
CDR3aa: CASSLAHAGVNTEAFF
CDR3nt: TGTGCCAGCAGCTTAGCGCATGCAGGGGTGAACACTGAAGCTTTCTTT

j_gene: TRBJ1-5
d_gene: TRBD1
abundance: -
v_gene: TRBV5-4
CDR3aa: CASSFDRGRGQPQHF
CDR3nt: TGTGCCAGCAGCTTCGACAGGGGCCGGGGTCAGCCCCAGCATTTT

j_gene: TRBJ2-6
d_gene: -
abundance: few
v_gene: TRBV6-6
CDR3aa: CASSPSSGANVLTF
CDR3nt: TGTGCCAGCAGTCCCAGCTCTGGGGCCAACGTCCTGACTTTC

j_gene: TRBJ2-1
d_gene: TRBD2
abundance: once
v_gene: TRBV7-2
CDR3aa: CASSPRFGGRYEQFF
CDR3nt: TGTGCCAGCAGCCCCCGGTTCGGGGGGAGGTATGAGCAGTTCTTC

j_gene: TRBJ2-2
d_gene: TRBD1
abundance: -
v_gene: TRBV30
CDR3aa: CAWRGTVNTGELFF
CDR3nt: TGTGCCTGGAGAGGGACAGTGAACACCGGGGAGCTGTTTTTT

j_gene: TRBJ1-1
d_gene: -
abundance: once
v_gene: TRBV2
CDR3aa: CASRLGTAEAFF
CDR3nt: TGTGCCAGCCGACTGGGGACGGCTGAAGCTTTCTTT

j_gene: TRBJ1-1
d_gene: TRBD1
abundance: -
v_gene: TRBV5-6
CDR3aa: CASSRWDSGHRWGAFF
CDR3nt: TGTGCCAGCAGCCGATGGGACAGCGGGCACCGATGGGGAGCTTTCTTT

j_gene: TRBJ2-1
d_gene: TRBD2
abundance: once
v_gene: TRBV7-3
CDR3aa: CASSPFGLAGGNEQFF
CDR3nt: TGTGCCAGCAGTCCATTTGGACTAGCGGGGGGGAATGAGCAGTTCTTC

j_gene: TRBJ2-7
d_gene: -
abundance: -
v_gene: TRBV20-1
CDR3aa: CSAGGFFEQYF
CDR3nt: TGCAGTGCCGGTGGGTTTTTCGAGCAGTACTTC

j_gene: TRBJ1-2
d_gene: TRBD1
abundance: -
v_gene: TRBV23-1
CDR3aa: CASSHTTGGIESGYTF
CDR3nt: TGCGCCAGCAGTCACACGACAGGGGGTATTGAGAGTGGCTACACCTTC

j_gene: TRBJ1-1
d_gene: TRBD1
abundance: -
v_gene: TRBV18
CDR3aa: CASSLTTGGVAEAFF
CDR3nt: TGTGCCAGCTCTCTCACGACAGGGGGCGTCGCTGAAGCTTTCTTT

j_gene: TRBJ1-1
d_gene: -
abundance: -
v_gene: TRBV7-9
CDR3aa: CASSLSQASNTEAFF
CDR3nt: TGTGCCAGCAGCTTAAGCCAGGCCTCGAACACTGAAGCTTTCTTT

j_gene: TRBJ2-3
d_gene: TRBD1
abundance: -
v_gene: TRBV9
CDR3aa: CASSVGGGPPTDTQYF
CDR3nt: TGTGCCAGCAGCGTAGGAGGGGGCCCCCCCACAGATACGCAGTATTTT

j_gene: TRBJ2-2
d_gene: -
abundance: few
v_gene: TRBV29-1
CDR3aa: CSASGTSATGELFF
CDR3nt: TGCAGCGCCTCCGGGACTTCGGCCACCGGGGAGCTGTTTTTT

j_gene: TRBJ1-4
d_gene: -
abundance: -
v_gene: TRBV7-7
CDR3aa: CASSLERGEKLFF
CDR3nt: TGTGCTAGCAGCTTAGAGAGGGGAGAAAAACTGTTTTTT

j_gene: TRBJ1-2
d_gene: -
abundance: once
v_gene: TRBV7-9
CDR3aa: CASSEGYGYTF
CDR3nt: TGTGCCAGCAGCGAGGGTTACGGCTACACCTTC

j_gene: TRBJ1-5
d_gene: -
abundance: -
v_gene: TRBV2
CDR3aa: CASSVSHNQPQHF
CDR3nt: TGTGCCAGCAGTGTGAGCCATAATCAGCCCCAGCATTTT

j_gene: TRBJ2-1
d_gene: -
abundance: once
v_gene: TRBV11-2
CDR3aa: CASSSSSGSYNEQFF
CDR3nt: TGTGCCAGCAGCTCTAGTTCCGGCTCCTACAATGAGCAGTTCTTC

j_gene: TRBJ1-6
d_gene: TRBD1
abundance: -
v_gene: TRBV27
CDR3aa: CASSPDRGKLYNSPLHF
CDR3nt: TGTGCCAGCAGTCCTGACAGGGGGAAACTCTATAATTCACCCCTCCACTTT

j_gene: TRBJ2-2
d_gene: -
abundance: few
v_gene: TRBV11-2
CDR3aa: CASSSMGRGELFF
CDR3nt: TGTGCCAGCAGCTCAATGGGACGGGGGGAGCTGTTTTTT

j_gene: TRBJ2-7
d_gene: TRBD1
abundance: few
v_gene: TRBV5-1
CDR3aa: CASSSSPSGTGDYEQYF
CDR3nt: TGCGCCAGCAGCTCGTCACCGTCCGGGACAGGAGACTACGAGCAGTACTTC

j_gene: TRBJ2-1
d_gene: -
abundance: -
v_gene: TRBV29-1
CDR3aa: CSVARGDTGTYNEQFF
CDR3nt: TGCAGCGTTGCGCGGGGAGATACAGGGACCTACAATGAGCAGTTCTTC